Each of the 2 T cell receptor beta chains below was sequenced from the same sample in a study of STAT3 mutations in large granular lymphocyte leukemia. Study-level results: Every T-LGLL patient had at least one immunodominant TCRbeta clonotype.

Their antigens remain unidentified. Sequencing was performed with immunoSEQ multiplex PCR; in TCRdb, only in-frame clones are kept and a portion is missing. The data contain some 30,000 clones, about 90% of them singletons. Sequencing was performed on peripheral blood mononuclear cells. Every receptor here comes from a man aged 55 to 70 with T-cell large granular lymphocyte leukemia. Some clones in this sample may be carry-over from other donors' samples.

The chain employs TRBV5-1 and TRBJ2-5, with a possible D match to TRBD2 (5 bases). CDR3 length: 16 residues. V gave up 1 base and J gave up 2 bases, with 15 bases separating them. Germline V gene sequence: CDR1 SGHRS, CDR2 YFSETQ. The CDR3, as DNA: TGCGCCAGCAGCTTGATGACGGCTAGCCCTCAAGAGACCCAGTACTTC. The encoded protein is CASSLMTASPQETQYF.

The CDR3 loop reads CASSPDGLAGDYVYEQYF. Here the CDR3 DNA reads TGTGCCAGCAGCCCAGATGGACTAGCGGGAGATTATGTGTACGAGCAGTACTTC. The chain carries TRBV7-2 and TRBJ2-7; 13 bases are shared with TRBD2. The trim removed 5 bases at V and 4 bases at J, leaving 14 bases unmatched. In germline, CDR1 is SGHTA, CDR2 FQGNSA. CDR3 length: 18 amino acids.